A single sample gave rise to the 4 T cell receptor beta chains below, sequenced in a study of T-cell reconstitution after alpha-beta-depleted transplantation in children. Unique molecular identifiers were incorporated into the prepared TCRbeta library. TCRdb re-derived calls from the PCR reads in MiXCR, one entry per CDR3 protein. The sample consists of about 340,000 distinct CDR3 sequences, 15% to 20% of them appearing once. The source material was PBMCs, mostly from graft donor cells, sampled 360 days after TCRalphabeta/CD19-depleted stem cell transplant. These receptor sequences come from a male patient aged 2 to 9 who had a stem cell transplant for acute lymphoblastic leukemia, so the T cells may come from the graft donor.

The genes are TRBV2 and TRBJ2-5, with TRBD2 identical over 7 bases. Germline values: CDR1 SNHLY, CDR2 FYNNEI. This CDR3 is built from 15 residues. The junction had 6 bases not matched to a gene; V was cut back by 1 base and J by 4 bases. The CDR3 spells CASSEGGSVGETQYF. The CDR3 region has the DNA TGTGCCAGCAGTGAAGGCGGGAGTGTAGGAGAGACCCAGTACTTC.

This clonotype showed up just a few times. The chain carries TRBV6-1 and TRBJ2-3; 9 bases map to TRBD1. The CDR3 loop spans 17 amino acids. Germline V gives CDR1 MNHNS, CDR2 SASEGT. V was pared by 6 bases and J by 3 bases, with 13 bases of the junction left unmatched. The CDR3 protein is CASRNSDRGSGTDTQYF. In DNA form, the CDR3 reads TGTGCCAGCAGAAACAGCGACAGGGGGTCTGGAACAGATACGCAGTATTTT.

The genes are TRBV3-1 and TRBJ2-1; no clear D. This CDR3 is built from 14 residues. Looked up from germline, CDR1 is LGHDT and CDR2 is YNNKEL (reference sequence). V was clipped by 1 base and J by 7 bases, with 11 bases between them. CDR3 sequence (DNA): TGTGCCAGCAGCCAAGGTCCGCTTGGAAATGAGCAGTTCTTC. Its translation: CASSQGPLGNEQFF.

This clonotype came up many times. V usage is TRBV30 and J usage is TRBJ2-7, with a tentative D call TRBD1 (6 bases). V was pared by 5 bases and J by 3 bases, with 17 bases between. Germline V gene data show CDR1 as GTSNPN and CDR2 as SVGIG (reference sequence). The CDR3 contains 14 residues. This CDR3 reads CAWFFLDSHYEQYF. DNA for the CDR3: TGTGCCTGGTTCTTTCTGGACAGCCACTACGAGCAGTACTTC.